This passage covers 20 T cell receptor beta chains from one sample sequenced in a study of human T cells and chemical hapten exposure. Via MiXCR, TCRdb re-called the RACE reads, giving one row per CDR3 protein. This table holds approximately 370,000 distinct CDR3 sequences, about 5% found once. Time point described: pre-sensitization, week 0. The treatment is: therapeutic diphenylcyclopropenone sensitization with weekly scalp DPC. The sequencing used whole blood, collected in connection with sensitization to the hapten diphenylcyclopropenone (DPC). The receptors originated from a woman younger than 35 with alopecia areata. Some clones in this sample may be carry-over from other donors' samples.

This clonotype was recorded at least ten times. This sequence joins TRBV29-1 and TRBJ2-2; possibly TRBD1 for D (5 bases). The CDR3 has 14 residues. The V end was cut by 5 bases, the J end by 2 bases, with 12 bases between. Looked up from germline, CDR1 is SQVTM and CDR2 is ANQGSEA. CDR3 DNA sequence: TGCAGCGTTCAGGGCTCCGGAAACACCGGGGAGCTGTTTTTT. This codes for CSVQGSGNTGELFF.

In this sample, this clonotype turned up a few times. Here the CDR3 reads CASSGGAFSYGYTF. The CDR3 DNA is TGTGCCAGCAGCGGGGGGGCTTTTTCCTATGGCTACACCTTC. This sequence joins TRBV12-3 or TRBV12-4 and TRBJ1-2; a weak D match, TRBD1 (6 bases). The CDR3 is 14 amino acids. Trimming took 6 bases from V and 4 from J, leaving 15 bases between them.

The chain recombines TRBV3-1 with TRBJ1-1; TRBD1 agrees at 7 bases. CDR3 length equals 13 residues. Per germline, CDR1 LGHDT and CDR2 YNNKEL (reference sequence). J lost 5 bases, V lost 5 bases, and 5 bases had no gene match. CDR3 DNA sequence: TGTGCCAGCAGCAAACAGGGGATGACTGAAGCTTTCTTT. It codes for CASSKQGMTEAFF.

DNA of the CDR3: TGTGCCAGCAGCCAGGCCGACAGGGCCCATCAGCCCCAGCATTTT. Residues: CASSQADRAHQPQHF. The genes are TRBV3-1 and TRBJ1-5; the match to TRBD1 covers 7 bases. The CDR3 is 15 residues long. Trimming cost V 3 bases and J 5 bases; bases outside gene matches: 7. CDR1 is LGHDT, CDR2 YNNKEL, per germline (reference sequence).

DNA for the CDR3: TGTGCCAGCAGCTCCGCGTCGGGATTCCACGAGCAGTACTTC. Protein sequence: CASSSASGFHEQYF. This chain connects TRBV7-2 to TRBJ2-7, with a tentative D call TRBD2 (5 bases). V was clipped by 4 bases and J by 5 bases, with 15 bases between them. The germline gives CDR1 SGHTA, CDR2 FQGNSA. CDR3 size: 14 residues.

This clonotype was counted ten times or more. This chain links TRBV6-5 with TRBJ1-2; D remains ambiguous. The CDR3 length is 15 residues. With 7 bases removed from V and 1 base from J, the gap between germline ends came to 16 bases. CDR1 MNHEY and CDR2 SVGAGI come from the germline V gene. CDR3 nucleotides: TGTGCCAGCAACGCTATCAGGACCTATAACTATGGCTACACCTTC. It yields the protein CASNAIRTYNYGYTF.

This chain connects TRBV5-4 to TRBJ2-3; D unresolved. Per the germline V gene, CDR1 is SGHNT and CDR2 is YYREEE (reference sequence). The V gene lost 1 base and the J gene lost 1 base, with 7 bases spanning the gap. CDR3 length: 14 amino acids. This CDR3 reads CASSLFQGTDTQYF. The CDR3 nucleotides read TGTGCCAGCAGCTTGTTTCAGGGCACAGATACGCAGTATTTT.

The rearrangement joins TRBV4-2 to TRBJ1-5, with D uncertain. The CDR3 consists of 13 residues. V lost 1 base, J lost 7 bases, and 8 bases lay in between. Germline CDR1 and CDR2: LGHNA and YNFKEQ. CDR3 residues: CASSQGKGQPQHF. For the CDR3, the DNA is TGTGCCAGCAGCCAAGGGAAGGGCCAGCCCCAGCATTTT.

There are a few counts of this clonotype. The rearrangement joins TRBV27 to TRBJ2-1, with 8 bases identical to TRBD1. CDR1 is MNHEY, CDR2 SMNVEV, per germline (reference sequence). V shed 4 bases and J 5 bases; nucleotides not matched to a gene: 4. The CDR3 contains 14 residues. Here the CDR3 DNA reads TGTGCCAGCAGTTGGACAGGGCGGGACAATGAGCAGTTCTTC. Translating it yields CASSWTGRDNEQFF.

There are a few counts of this clonotype. This chain joins TRBV6-6 and TRBJ2-3; TRBD2 matches at 11 bases. J was trimmed by 2 bases and V by 2 bases; bases with no gene match: 9. The CDR3 spans 18 residues. Germline V gene data show CDR1 as MNHNY and CDR2 as SVGAGI (reference sequence). The chain's CDR3 is CASSYPGVLAGVTDTQYF. CDR3 nucleotides: TGTGCCAGCAGTTACCCCGGGGTACTAGCGGGGGTCACAGATACGCAGTATTTT.

The gene calls are TRBV28 and TRBJ1-2; 7 positions match TRBD1. Per germline, CDR1 MDHEN and CDR2 SYDVKM. The J segment lost 0 bases and the V segment lost 3 bases, leaving 4 bases of the junction unmatched. The CDR3 is made up of 15 amino acids. The CDR3 coding sequence is TGTGCCAGCAGTTTCCCAGGGGGTTCTAACTATGGCTACACCTTC. Encoded protein: CASSFPGGSNYGYTF.

This clonotype appeared a few times. V and J are TRBV6-1 and TRBJ1-4; TRBD1 matches at 9 bases. The CDR3 totals 15 residues. V dropped 2 bases and J dropped 7; count of bases not matched to a gene: 5. Germline assignment: CDR1 MNHNS and CDR2 SASEGT. The CDR3 DNA is TGTGCCAGCAGTGAAACAGGGGGCCAAGGTGAAAAACTGTTTTTT. It codes for CASSETGGQGEKLFF.

The chain couples TRBV28 to TRBJ2-7; D is unresolved. The CDR3 has 12 amino acids. The V gene lost 8 bases and the J gene lost 1 base, with 9 bases spanning the gap. Looked up from germline, CDR1 is MDHEN and CDR2 is SYDVKM. For the CDR3, the DNA is TGTGCCAGCCTGACAAATTCCTACGAGCAGTACTTC. The encoded protein is CASLTNSYEQYF.

This clonotype occurred a few times. The chain joins TRBV6-6 to TRBJ2-7; the D gene is possibly TRBD1 (5 bases). This CDR3 contains 12 residues. Germline CDR1 MNHNY, CDR2 SVGAGI (reference sequence). Between the trimmed V and J ends, which lost 0 bases and 7 bases, there was a span of 7 bases. The CDR3 coding sequence is TGTGCCAGCAGTTACTCGGGGCAGGAGCAGTACTTC. Its translation: CASSYSGQEQYF.

This clonotype has a count of ten or more. This chain connects TRBV11-2 to TRBJ1-3; no clear D gene. This CDR3 is built from 16 residues. The germline V and J ends were trimmed by 1 base and 2 bases, with 12 bases remaining between them. The germline CDR1 and CDR2 sequences are SGHAT and FQNNGV. The CDR3 reads CASSLVSGSPGNTIYF. Written as DNA, the CDR3 is TGTGCCAGCAGCTTAGTTTCGGGATCCCCTGGAAACACCATATATTTT.

In its sample, this clonotype was seen a few times. The rearrangement links TRBV6-5 to TRBJ2-5; unclear D gene. Germline CDR1 and CDR2: MNHEY and SVGAGI. This CDR3 is built from 15 residues. V was pared by 6 bases and J by 5 bases, with 19 bases between. The CDR3 protein is CASSRGRNWLETQYF. DNA for the CDR3: TGTGCCAGCAGCCGCGGACGGAATTGGTTGGAGACCCAGTACTTC.

There are many counts of this clonotype. The junction departs from germline at one end; a sequencing error may be responsible. This sequence joins TRBV24-1 and TRBJ1-5; possibly TRBD1 for D (5 bases). CDR3 length: 15 amino acids. Germline values: CDR1 KGHDR, CDR2 SFDVKD. CDR3 sequence (DNA): TGTGCCACTAGTGACCAGGGAAGGGGCAATCAGCCCCAGCATTTT. Amino acids: CATSDQGRGNQPQHF.

The table lists this clonotype with a few counts. The genes are TRBV6-1 and TRBJ2-2, with D tentatively TRBD1 (5 bases). Germline V gene lookup returns CDR1 MNHNS and CDR2 SASEGT. V lost 7 bases and J 3 bases, leaving 15 bases between the germline ends. This CDR3 has 15 amino acids. The DNA for the CDR3 is TGTGCCAGCACGAAGACGACAGTTTACACCGGGGAGCTGTTTTTT. It yields the protein CASTKTTVYTGELFF.

The V gene is TRBV11-2, the J gene TRBJ2-2; a possible D gene is TRBD1 (6 bases). The CDR3 covers 16 residues. The V end was cut by 6 bases, the J end by 0 bases, with 14 bases between. Germline CDR1 reads SGHAT; CDR2 reads FQNNGV. The CDR3 DNA is TGTGCCAGCAGACACCCCGGGACAACGAACACCGGGGAGCTGTTTTTT. It translates to CASRHPGTTNTGELFF.

This clonotype was counted between two and nine times. The rearrangement links TRBV10-3 to TRBJ1-5; tentative D call: TRBD1 (6 bases). Trimming removed 0 bases from V and 0 bases from J, with 21 bases in between. The length of the CDR3 is 20 residues. Per germline, CDR1 ENHRY and CDR2 SYGVKD. The CDR3 spells CAISESSGQGPAYSNQPQHF. DNA of the CDR3: TGTGCCATCAGTGAGTCGTCGGGGCAGGGGCCGGCTTATAGCAATCAGCCCCAGCATTTT.